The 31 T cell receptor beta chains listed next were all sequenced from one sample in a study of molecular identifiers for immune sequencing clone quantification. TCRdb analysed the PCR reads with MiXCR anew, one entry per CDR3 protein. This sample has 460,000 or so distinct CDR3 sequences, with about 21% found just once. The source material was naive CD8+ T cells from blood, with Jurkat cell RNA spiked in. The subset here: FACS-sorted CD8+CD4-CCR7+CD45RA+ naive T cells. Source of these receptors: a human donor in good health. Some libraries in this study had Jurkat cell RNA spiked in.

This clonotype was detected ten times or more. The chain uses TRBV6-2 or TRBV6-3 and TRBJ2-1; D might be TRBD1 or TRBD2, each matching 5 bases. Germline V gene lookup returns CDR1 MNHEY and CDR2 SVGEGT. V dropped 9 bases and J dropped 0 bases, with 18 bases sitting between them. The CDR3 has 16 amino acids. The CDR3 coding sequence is TGTGCCAGTCACGCCTCGGGACCCCTCTCCTACAATGAGCAGTTCTTC. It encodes CASHASGPLSYNEQFF.

CDR3 protein: CASSQEPGLFHYGKNIQYF. The CDR3 DNA follows: TGTGCCAGCAGCCAAGAACCGGGACTATTCCACTATGGCAAAAACATTCAGTACTTC. The gene calls are TRBV3-2 and TRBJ2-4; the D call of TRBD2 is as the table states it, not checked on the DNA. TRBV3-2 corresponds to a pseudogene. The CDR3 totals 19 residues.

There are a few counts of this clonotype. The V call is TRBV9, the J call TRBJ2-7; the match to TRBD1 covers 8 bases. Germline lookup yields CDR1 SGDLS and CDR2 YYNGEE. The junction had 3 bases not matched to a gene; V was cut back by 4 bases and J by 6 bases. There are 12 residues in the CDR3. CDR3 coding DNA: TGTGCCAGCAGCACACAGGGGGGCGAGCAGTACTTC. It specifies CASSTQGGEQYF.

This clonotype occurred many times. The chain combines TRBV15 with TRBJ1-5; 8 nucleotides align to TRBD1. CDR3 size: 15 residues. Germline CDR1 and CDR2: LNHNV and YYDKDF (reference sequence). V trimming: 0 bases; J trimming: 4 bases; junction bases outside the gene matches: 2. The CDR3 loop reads CATSRDQGANQPQHF. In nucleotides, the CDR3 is TGTGCCACCAGCAGAGATCAGGGGGCGAATCAGCCCCAGCATTTT.

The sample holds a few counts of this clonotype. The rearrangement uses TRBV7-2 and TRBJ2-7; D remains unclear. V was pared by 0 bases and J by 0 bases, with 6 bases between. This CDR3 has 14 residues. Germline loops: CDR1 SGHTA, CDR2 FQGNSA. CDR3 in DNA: TGTGCCAGCAGCTTAGCTACGAGCTCCTACGAGCAGTACTTC. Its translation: CASSLATSSYEQYF.

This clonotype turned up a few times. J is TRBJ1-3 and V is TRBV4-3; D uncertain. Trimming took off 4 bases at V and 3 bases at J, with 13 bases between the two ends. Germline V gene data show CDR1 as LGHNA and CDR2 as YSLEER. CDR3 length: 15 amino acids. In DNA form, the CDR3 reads TGCGCCAGCAGCCTTGGGCAGAACATTGGAAACACCATATATTTT. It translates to CASSLGQNIGNTIYF.

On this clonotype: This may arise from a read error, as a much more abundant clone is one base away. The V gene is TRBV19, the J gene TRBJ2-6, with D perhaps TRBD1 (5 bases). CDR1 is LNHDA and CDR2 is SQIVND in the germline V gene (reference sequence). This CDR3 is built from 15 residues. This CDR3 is CASSYGISGANVLSF. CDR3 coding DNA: TGTGCCAGTAGTTATGGTATCTCTGGGGCCAACGTCCTGTCTTTC.

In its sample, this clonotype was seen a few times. The CDR3 region has the DNA TGTGCCAGCAGTTTTCACCCTCACTACGAGCAGTACTTC. This translates into CASSFHPHYEQYF. The chain joins TRBV28 to TRBJ2-7, with unresolved D. The ends were cut back, 3 bases at V and 3 bases at J, with 9 bases in the middle. The CDR3 is 13 residues long. Germline lookup yields CDR1 MDHEN and CDR2 SYDVKM.

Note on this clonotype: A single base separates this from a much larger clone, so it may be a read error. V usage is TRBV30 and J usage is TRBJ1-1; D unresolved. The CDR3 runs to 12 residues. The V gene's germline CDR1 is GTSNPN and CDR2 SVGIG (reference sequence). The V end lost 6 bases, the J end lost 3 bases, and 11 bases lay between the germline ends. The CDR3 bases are TGTGCCTGTTGGGATTCGGACACTGAAGCTTTCTTT. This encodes CACWDSDTEAFF.

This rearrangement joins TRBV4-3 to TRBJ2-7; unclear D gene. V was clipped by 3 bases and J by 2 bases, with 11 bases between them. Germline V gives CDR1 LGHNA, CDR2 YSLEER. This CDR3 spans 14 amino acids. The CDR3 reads CASSQHPKAYEQYF. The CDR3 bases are TGCGCCAGCAGCCAGCACCCCAAGGCCTACGAGCAGTACTTC.

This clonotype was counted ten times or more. CDR3 DNA sequence: TGTGCCCCCATTAGGGGGACCCTTGAAGCTTTCTTT. Translation: CAPIRGTLEAFF. The gene calls are TRBV2 and TRBJ1-1, with a tentative D call TRBD1 (6 bases). Germline-derived CDR1 and CDR2 are SNHLY and FYNNEI. V lost 11 bases and J lost 7, with 17 bases in between. There are 12 residues in the CDR3.

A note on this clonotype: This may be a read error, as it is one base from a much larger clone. The CDR3 sequence: CASSSRTVQGANQPQHF. The CDR3 DNA sequence: TGTGCCAGCAGTTCCCGAACGGTGCAGGGGGCCAATCAGCCCCAGCATTTT. This rearrangement joins TRBV27 to TRBJ1-5, with 8 bases lining up with TRBD1. The V gene end was trimmed by 4 bases and the J gene end by 3 bases; junction bases not matched to a gene: 11. The CDR3 is 17 residues long. Germline V gene lookup returns CDR1 MNHEY and CDR2 SMNVEV (reference sequence).

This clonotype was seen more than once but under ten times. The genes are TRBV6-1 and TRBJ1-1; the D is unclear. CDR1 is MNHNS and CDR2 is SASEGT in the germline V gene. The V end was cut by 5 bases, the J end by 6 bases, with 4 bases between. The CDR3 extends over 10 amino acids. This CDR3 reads CASSTAEAFF. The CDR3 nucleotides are TGTGCCAGCAGTACAGCTGAAGCTTTCTTT.

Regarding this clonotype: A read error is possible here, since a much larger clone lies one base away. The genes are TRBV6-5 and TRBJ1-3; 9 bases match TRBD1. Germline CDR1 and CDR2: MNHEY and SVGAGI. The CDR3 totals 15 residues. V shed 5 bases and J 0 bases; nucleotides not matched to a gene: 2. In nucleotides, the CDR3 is TGTGCCAGCAGTACGACAGGGGGCTCTGGAAACACCATATATTTT. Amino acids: CASSTTGGSGNTIYF.

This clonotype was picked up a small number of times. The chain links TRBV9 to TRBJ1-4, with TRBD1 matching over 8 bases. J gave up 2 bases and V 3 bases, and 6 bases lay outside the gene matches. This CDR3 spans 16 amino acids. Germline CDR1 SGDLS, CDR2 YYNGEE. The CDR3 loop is CASSAYRGSTNEKLFF. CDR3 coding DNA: TGTGCCAGCAGCGCTTACAGGGGGTCTACTAATGAAAAACTGTTTTTT.

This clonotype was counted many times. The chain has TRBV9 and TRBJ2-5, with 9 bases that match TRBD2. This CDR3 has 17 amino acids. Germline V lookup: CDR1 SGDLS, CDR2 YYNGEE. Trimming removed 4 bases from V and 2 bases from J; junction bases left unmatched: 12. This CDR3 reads CASSPNYWAGGQETQYF. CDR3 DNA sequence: TGTGCCAGCAGCCCCAACTACTGGGCGGGAGGGCAAGAGACCCAGTACTTC. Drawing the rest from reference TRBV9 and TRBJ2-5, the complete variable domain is DSGVTQTPKHLITATGQRVTLRCSPRSGDLSVYWYQQSLDQGLQFLIQYYNGEERAKGNILERFSAQQFPDLHSELNLSSLELGDSALYFCASSPNYWAGGQETQYFGPGTRLLVL.

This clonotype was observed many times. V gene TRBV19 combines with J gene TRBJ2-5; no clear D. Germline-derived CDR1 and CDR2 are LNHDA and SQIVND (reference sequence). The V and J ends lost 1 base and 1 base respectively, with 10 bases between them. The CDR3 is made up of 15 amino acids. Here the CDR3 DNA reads TGTGCCAGTAGTATAGGGCGGCATAGCCAAGAGACCCAGTACTTC. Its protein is CASSIGRHSQETQYF.

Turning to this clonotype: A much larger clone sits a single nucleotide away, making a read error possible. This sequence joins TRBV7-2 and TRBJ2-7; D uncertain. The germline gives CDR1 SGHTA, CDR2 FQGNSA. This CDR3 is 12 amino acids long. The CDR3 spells CANSHSGDEQYF. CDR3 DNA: TGTGCCAACAGCCATAGTGGGGACGAGCAGTACTTC.

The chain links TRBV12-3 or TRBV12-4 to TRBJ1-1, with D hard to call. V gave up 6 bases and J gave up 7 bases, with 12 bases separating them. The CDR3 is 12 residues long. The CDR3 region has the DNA TGTGCCAGCAGCCCGGGAGTACATGAAGCTTTCTTT. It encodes CASSPGVHEAFF.

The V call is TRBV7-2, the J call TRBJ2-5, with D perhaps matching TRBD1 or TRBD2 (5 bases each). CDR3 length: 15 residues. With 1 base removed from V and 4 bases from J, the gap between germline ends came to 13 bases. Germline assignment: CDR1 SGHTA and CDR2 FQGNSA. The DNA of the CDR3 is TGTGCCAGCAGCTTAGGAGTCGGGGCCGGAGAGACCCAGTACTTC. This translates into CASSLGVGAGETQYF.

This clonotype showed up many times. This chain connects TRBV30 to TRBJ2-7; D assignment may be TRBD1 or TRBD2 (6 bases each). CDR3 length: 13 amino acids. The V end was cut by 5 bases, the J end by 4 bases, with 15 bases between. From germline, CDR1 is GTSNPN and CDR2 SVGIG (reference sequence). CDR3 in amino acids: CAWQGRPPYEQYF. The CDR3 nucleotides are TGTGCCTGGCAGGGGAGGCCCCCTTACGAGCAGTACTTC.

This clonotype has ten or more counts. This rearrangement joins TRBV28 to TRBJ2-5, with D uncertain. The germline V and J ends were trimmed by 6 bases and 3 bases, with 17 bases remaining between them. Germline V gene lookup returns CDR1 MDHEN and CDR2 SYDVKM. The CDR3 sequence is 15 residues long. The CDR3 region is CASRPGRAHKETQYF. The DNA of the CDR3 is TGTGCCAGCAGACCCGGCCGGGCTCACAAAGAGACCCAGTACTTC.

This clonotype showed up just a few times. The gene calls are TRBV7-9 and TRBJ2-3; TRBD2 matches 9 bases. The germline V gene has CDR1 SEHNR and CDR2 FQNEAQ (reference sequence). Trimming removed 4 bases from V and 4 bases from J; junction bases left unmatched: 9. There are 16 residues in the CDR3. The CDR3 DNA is TGTGCCAGCAGCTCGTACCGGCGGGGGGGCCCAGATACGCAGTATTTT. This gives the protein CASSSYRRGGPDTQYF.

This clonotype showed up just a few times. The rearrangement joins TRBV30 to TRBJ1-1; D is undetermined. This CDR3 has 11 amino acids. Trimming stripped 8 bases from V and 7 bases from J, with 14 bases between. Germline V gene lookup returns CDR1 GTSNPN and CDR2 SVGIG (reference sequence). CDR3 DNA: TGTGCCGGGGAGGAGGGCGGTGAAGCTTTCTTT. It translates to CAGEEGGEAFF.

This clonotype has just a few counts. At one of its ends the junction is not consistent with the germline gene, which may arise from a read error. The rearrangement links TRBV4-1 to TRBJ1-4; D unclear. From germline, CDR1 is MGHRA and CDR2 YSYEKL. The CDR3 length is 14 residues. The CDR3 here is CASSQVGTNEKLFF. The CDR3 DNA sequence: TGCGCCAGCAGTCAAGTCGGGACTAATGAAAAACTGTTTTTT.

Here the CDR3 reads CASSRIATGAFF. In DNA form, the CDR3 reads TGTGCCAGCAGCCGGATCGCCACTGGGGCTTTCTTT. The chain recombines TRBV28 with TRBJ1-1; no firm D call. The CDR3 loop spans 12 amino acids. V lost 6 bases and J lost 11, with 16 bases in between. Germline V gene lookup returns CDR1 MDHEN and CDR2 SYDVKM.

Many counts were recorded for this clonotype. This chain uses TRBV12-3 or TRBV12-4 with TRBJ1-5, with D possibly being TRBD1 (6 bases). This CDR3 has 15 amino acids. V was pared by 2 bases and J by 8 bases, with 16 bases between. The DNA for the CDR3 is TGTGCCAGCAGTTTAACAGGGTTCCAGGAGGAGCCCCAGCATTTT. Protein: CASSLTGFQEEPQHF.

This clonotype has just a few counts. CDR3 sequence (DNA): TGTGCCAGCAGCGACCAAGCCCAGGGCCACAGGGGTCCCTACAATGAGCAGTTCTTC. This sequence encodes CASSDQAQGHRGPYNEQFF. The chain couples TRBV9 to TRBJ2-1; 7 bases align to TRBD1. CDR1 is SGDLS, CDR2 YYNGEE, per germline. V was pared by 3 bases and J by 2 bases, with 17 bases of the junction left unmatched. The CDR3 is 19 amino acids.

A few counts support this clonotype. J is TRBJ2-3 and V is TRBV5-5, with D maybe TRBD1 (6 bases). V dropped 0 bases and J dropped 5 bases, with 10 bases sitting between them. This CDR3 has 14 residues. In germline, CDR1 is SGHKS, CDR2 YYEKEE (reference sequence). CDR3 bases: TGTGCCAGCAGCTTGGCAGGGGCGATAGATACGCAGTATTTT. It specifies CASSLAGAIDTQYF.

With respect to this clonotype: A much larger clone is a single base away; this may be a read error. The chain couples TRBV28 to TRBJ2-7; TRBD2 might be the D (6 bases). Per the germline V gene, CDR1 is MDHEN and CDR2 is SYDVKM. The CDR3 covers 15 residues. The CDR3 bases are TGTGCCAGCAGCCCTGAGGTAGCGGTCTCCTGCGAGCAGTACTTC. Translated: CASSPEVAVSCEQYF.

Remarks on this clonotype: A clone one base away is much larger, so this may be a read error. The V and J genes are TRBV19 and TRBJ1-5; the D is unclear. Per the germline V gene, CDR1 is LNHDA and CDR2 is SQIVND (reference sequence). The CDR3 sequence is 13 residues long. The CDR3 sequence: CASSWVVNQPQRF. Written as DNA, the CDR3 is TGTGCCAGTAGTTGGGTTGTGAACCAGCCCCAGCGTTTT.